This T cell receptor beta chain was captured in a study of shared clonotypes between healthy human individuals. Naive CD8 cells, CD45RO-negative and positively selected for CCR7, excluded terminally differentiated effector memory CD45RA+ cells. Profiled with immunoSEQ multiplex PCR; TCRdb holds only in-frame clones, not every one. This sample has roughly 2.1 million clones, with approximately 94% found just once. For this clone: Its antigen remains unidentified.

General observations from the study: Rarefaction showed sorted-subset sequencing was incomplete despite large depth.

The sequencing sample was made of naive CD8+ T cells from PBMCs. This receptor was identified in a man aged 18 to 30 in good health. Some clones in this sample may be carry-over from other donors' samples.

In DNA form, the CDR3 reads TGTGCCAGCAGTGGATCACTGATTCCCCAATACAATGAGCAGTTCTTC. It yields the protein CASSGSLIPQYNEQFF. The V call is TRBV6-1, the J call TRBJ2-1; D not certain. The CDR3 contains 16 residues. Trimming pared 4 bases from V and 4 bases from J, leaving 17 bases between. From germline, CDR1 is MNHNS and CDR2 SASEGT.